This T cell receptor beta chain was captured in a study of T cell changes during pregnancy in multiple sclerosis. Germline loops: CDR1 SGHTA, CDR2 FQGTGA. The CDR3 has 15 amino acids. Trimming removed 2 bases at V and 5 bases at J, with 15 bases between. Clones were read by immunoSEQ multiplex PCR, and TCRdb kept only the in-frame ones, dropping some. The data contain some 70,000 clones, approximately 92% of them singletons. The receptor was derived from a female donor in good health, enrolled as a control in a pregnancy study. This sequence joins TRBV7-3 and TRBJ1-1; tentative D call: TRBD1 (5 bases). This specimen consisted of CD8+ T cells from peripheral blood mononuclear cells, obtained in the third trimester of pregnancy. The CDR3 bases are TGTGCCAGCAGCTTATTGTCTGGGGGGGGGACTGAAGCTTTCTTT. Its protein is CASSLLSGGGTEAFF.